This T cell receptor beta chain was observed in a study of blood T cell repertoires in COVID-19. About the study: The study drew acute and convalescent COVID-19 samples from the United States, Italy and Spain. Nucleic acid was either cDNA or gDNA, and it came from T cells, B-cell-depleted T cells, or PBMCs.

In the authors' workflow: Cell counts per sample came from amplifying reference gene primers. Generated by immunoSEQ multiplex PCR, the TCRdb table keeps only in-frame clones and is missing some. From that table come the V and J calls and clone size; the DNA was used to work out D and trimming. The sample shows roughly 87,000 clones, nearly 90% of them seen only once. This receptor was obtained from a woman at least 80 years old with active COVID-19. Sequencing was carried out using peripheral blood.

DNA for the CDR3: TGTGCTAGTGGTTTAGGACTAGCGTTCGAAGAGACCCAGTACTTC. It specifies CASGLGLAFEETQYF. V usage is TRBV12-5 and J usage is TRBJ2-5, with 9 bases aligning to TRBD2. The CDR3 contains 15 residues. V lost 3 bases, J lost 3 bases, and 5 bases stayed unmatched. The germline V gene has CDR1 LGHNT and CDR2 FRNRAP. The whole variable domain, filled in from reference TRBV12-5 and TRBJ2-5, reads DARVTQTPRHKVTEMGQEVTMRCQPILGHNTVFWYRQTMMQGLELLAYFRNRAPLDDSGMPKDRFSAEMPDATLATLKIQPSEPRDSAVYFCASGLGLAFEETQYFGPGTRLLVL.